This T cell receptor (beta chain) is drawn from a study of T cells in Graves' hyperthyroidism and ophthalmopathy. Study-wide results and limits: Expanded thyroid clonotypes (above 0.001) were mostly also found in blood.

Amplified regions were TCR beta CDR3 sequences from RNA transcripts. First-round RT-PCR with HTBI primers amplified the TCR CDR3 region. TCRdb re-called the multiplex PCR reads with MiXCR, one entry per CDR3 protein. The sample yields approximately 500,000 distinct CDR3 sequences, 46% seen once. Hyperthyroidism was newly diagnosed in patients aged 18 to 65 (duration under 2 months). Diagnostic decisions used clinical symptoms, serum thyroxine and TRAb, thyroid ultrasound and orbital computed tomography. With respect to this clonotype: Its antigen is undetermined.

This clonotype was obtained from a woman aged 18-35 years with Graves' hyperthyroidism. The sequenced sample was peripheral blood or thyroid tissue (not recorded which).

The CDR3 nucleotides read TGCAGCGTTGTAAGCGGGAGTTCAACCTACGAGCAGTACTTC. Translated, it gives CSVVSGSSTYEQYF. V and J are TRBV29-1 and TRBJ2-7; 8 positions match TRBD2. Germline CDR1 and CDR2: SQVTM and ANQGSEA. J was trimmed by 2 bases and V by 4 bases; bases with no gene match: 7. The CDR3 is 14 residues long.